This T cell receptor (beta chain) was profiled in a study of T cell responses to AZD1222 COVID-19 vaccine. Assay used: immunoSEQ multiplex PCR; TCRdb lists only in-frame clones, some missing. Of under 40,000 clones in the sample, around 82% were seen once. This clone was observed a single time. Germline CDR1 reads MNHEY; CDR2 reads SMNVEV (reference sequence). J was trimmed by 0 bases and V by 5 bases; bases with no gene match: 7. This CDR3 is 17 amino acids long. J is TRBJ2-1 and V is TRBV27; 10 nucleotides agree with TRBD2. The sample consisted of peripheral blood, taken 28 days after the second AZD1222 dose. The receptor was derived from an adult who received the AZD1222 COVID-19 vaccine. The CDR3 DNA reads TGTGCCAGCAGTCAGGCTAGCGGGAGCGGCTCCTACAATGAGCAGTTCTTC. It translates to CASSQASGSGSYNEQFF.